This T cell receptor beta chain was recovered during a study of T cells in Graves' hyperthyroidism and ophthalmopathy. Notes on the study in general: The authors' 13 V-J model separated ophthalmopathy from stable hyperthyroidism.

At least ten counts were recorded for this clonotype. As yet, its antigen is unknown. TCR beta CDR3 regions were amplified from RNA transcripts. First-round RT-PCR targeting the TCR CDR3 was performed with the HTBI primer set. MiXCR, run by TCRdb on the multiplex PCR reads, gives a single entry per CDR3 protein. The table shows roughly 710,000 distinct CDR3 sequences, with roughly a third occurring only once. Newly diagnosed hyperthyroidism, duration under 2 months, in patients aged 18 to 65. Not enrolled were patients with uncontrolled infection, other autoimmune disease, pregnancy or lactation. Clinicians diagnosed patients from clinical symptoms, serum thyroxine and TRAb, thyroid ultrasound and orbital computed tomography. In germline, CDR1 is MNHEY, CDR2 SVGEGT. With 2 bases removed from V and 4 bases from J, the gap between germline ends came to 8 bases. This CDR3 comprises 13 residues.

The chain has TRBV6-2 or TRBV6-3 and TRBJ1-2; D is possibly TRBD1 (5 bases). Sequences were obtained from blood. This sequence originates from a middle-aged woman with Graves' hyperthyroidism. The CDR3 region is CASSYVQVYGYTF. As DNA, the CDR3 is TGTGCCAGCAGTTACGTACAGGTCTATGGCTACACCTTC.